The 24 T cell receptor beta chains listed next were all sequenced from one sample in a study of T-cell reconstitution after alpha-beta-depleted transplantation in children. Preparation of the TCRbeta library involved a method that used unique molecular identifiers. TCRdb analysed the PCR reads with MiXCR anew, one entry per CDR3 protein. Seen here are approximately 30,000 distinct CDR3 sequences, roughly 6.3% observed once, and the top ten hold about 7%. The sample was PBMCs, mostly from graft donor cells, taken 180 days after TCRalphabeta/CD19-depleted stem cell transplant. These TCRs come from a male patient younger than 18 who had a stem cell transplant for acute myeloid leukemia, so the T cells may come from the graft donor.

The sample holds many counts of this clonotype. The rearrangement joins TRBV18 to TRBJ2-7, with D perhaps given as TRBD1 or TRBD2 (5 bases each). This CDR3 is 14 amino acids long. Germline V lookup: CDR1 KGHSH, CDR2 LQKENI. The V end lost 2 bases, the J end lost 6 bases, and 14 bases lay between the germline ends. CDR3 bases: TGTGCCAGCTCACCAGCCCAGGGAGCCGGCGAGCAGTACTTC. Translation gives CASSPAQGAGEQYF. Drawing the rest from reference TRBV18 and TRBJ2-7, the complete variable domain is NAGVMQNPRHLVRRRGQEARLRCSPMKGHSHVYWYRQLPEEGLKFMVYLQKENIIDESGMPKERFSAEFPKEGPSILRIQQVVRGDSAAYFCASSPAQGAGEQYFGPGTRLTVT.

This clonotype was picked up a small number of times. V gene TRBV4-3 combines with J gene TRBJ2-2; 8 bases are shared with TRBD1. The CDR3 extends over 16 amino acids. Germline CDR1 reads LGHNA; CDR2 reads YSLEER. Unmatched junction bases numbered 8, after V lost 4 bases and J lost 4 bases. The CDR3 sequence is CASSLLQGAGTGELFF. The CDR3 coding sequence is TGCGCCAGCAGCCTCCTCCAGGGGGCGGGCACCGGGGAGCTGTTTTTT.

This clonotype occurred many times. The V call is TRBV30, the J call TRBJ2-7; TRBD2 is a possible D gene (5 bases). V lost 3 bases, J lost 1 base, and 10 bases lay in between. Germline V gene lookup returns CDR1 GTSNPN and CDR2 SVGIG (reference sequence). The CDR3 is 13 residues long. The CDR3 sequence: CAWRFGSSYEQYF. The DNA for the CDR3 is TGTGCCTGGAGATTTGGGAGTTCCTACGAGCAGTACTTC.

This clonotype was observed many times. This chain joins TRBV5-6 and TRBJ1-2; 8 bases agree with TRBD1. This CDR3 contains 15 residues. V lost 4 bases and J lost 6; bases outside the gene matches: 11. Germline assignment: CDR1 SGHDT and CDR2 YYEEEE. CDR3 sequence reads: CASSVIDRGSHGYTF. Written as DNA, the CDR3 is TGTGCCAGCAGCGTGATCGACAGGGGAAGTCATGGCTACACCTTC.

This clonotype has ten or more counts. The CDR3 sequence is CSAFLPDTQYF. The DNA of the CDR3 is TGCAGTGCTTTCTTACCAGATACGCAGTATTTT. V usage is TRBV20-1 and J usage is TRBJ2-3; unclear D gene. Germline V CDR1 and CDR2: DFQATT, SNEGSKA (reference sequence). The CDR3 is 11 residues long. The V and J ends lost 5 bases and 4 bases respectively, with 7 bases between them.

This clonotype was observed a handful of times. V gene TRBV2 combines with J gene TRBJ1-1; D gene unclear. This CDR3 is 13 amino acids long. CDR1 is SNHLY and CDR2 is FYNNEI in the germline V gene. The germline V and J ends were trimmed by 6 bases and 1 base, with 9 bases remaining between them. The DNA of the CDR3 is TGTGCCAGCAGAACGGAGGGGAACACTGAAGCTTTCTTT. Its translation is CASRTEGNTEAFF.

Ten or more counts support this clonotype. The chain couples TRBV20-1 to TRBJ2-4, with a weak D call TRBD2 (5 bases). Trimming stripped 5 bases from V and 0 bases from J, with 11 bases between. This CDR3 has 14 residues. Germline CDR1 is DFQATT and CDR2 is SNEGSKA (reference sequence). DNA of the CDR3: TGCAGTGCTGCACTCGGACTAGCCAAAAACATTCAGTACTTC. Protein: CSAALGLAKNIQYF.

This clonotype has a count of ten or more. The chain combines TRBV28 with TRBJ1-1, with D possibly being TRBD1 (6 bases). The germline V gene has CDR1 MDHEN and CDR2 SYDVKM. Deletions cut 3 bases from V and 2 bases from J, with 13 bases between. This CDR3 is built from 15 residues. The CDR3: CASSFHRVSNTEAFF. The DNA of the CDR3 is TGTGCCAGCAGTTTCCACAGGGTGAGCAACACTGAAGCTTTCTTT.

At least ten counts were recorded for this clonotype. The genes are TRBV25-1 and TRBJ2-7; TRBD2 agrees at 14 bases. The CDR3 has 14 residues. Germline V gives CDR1 MGHDK, CDR2 SYGVNS. Unmatched junction bases numbered 4, after V lost 5 bases and J lost 7 bases. CDR3 DNA: TGTGCCAGCAGTCTCGGGACTAGCGGGAGAGAGCAGTACTTC. It codes for CASSLGTSGREQYF.

This clonotype is medium-sized (0.01 to 0.1%) in the sample. This rearrangement joins TRBV30 to TRBJ2-5; D is unresolved. V lost 3 bases and J 5 bases, leaving 10 bases between the germline ends. Looked up from germline, CDR1 is GTSNPN and CDR2 is SVGIG (reference sequence). There are 12 residues in the CDR3. CDR3 nucleotides: TGTGCCTGGAGAGAGCTCTCGGAGACCCAGTACTTC. This codes for CAWRELSETQYF.

This clonotype was recorded at least ten times. The chain couples TRBV20-1 to TRBJ2-3, with 11 bases that match TRBD2. Germline lookup yields CDR1 DFQATT and CDR2 SNEGSKA (reference sequence). This CDR3 spans 14 amino acids. J lost 0 bases, V lost 5 bases, and 1 base had no gene match. The CDR3 sequence is CSARTSGSTDTQYF. CDR3 nucleotide sequence: TGCAGTGCTCGGACTAGCGGGAGCACAGATACGCAGTATTTT.

This clonotype was counted at least ten times. The chain is built from TRBV5-1 and TRBJ2-7; TRBD1 is a possible D gene (6 bases). The V end lost 2 bases, the J end lost 6 bases, and 15 bases lay between the germline ends. The CDR3 has 14 residues. Germline V gene sequence: CDR1 SGHRS, CDR2 YFSETQ. This chain's CDR3 is CASSFRAGAAEQYF. The CDR3, as DNA: TGCGCCAGCAGCTTTCGGGCAGGGGCAGCCGAGCAGTACTTC. Together with reference TRBV5-1 and TRBJ2-7, the CDR3 gives the full variable domain: KAGVTQTPRYLIKTRGQQVTLSCSPISGHRSVSWYQQTPGQGLQFLFEYFSETQRNKGNFPGRFSGRQFSNSRSEMNVSTLELGDSALYLCASSFRAGAAEQYFGPGTRLTVT.

At least ten counts were recorded for this clonotype. V usage is TRBV5-4 and J usage is TRBJ1-1; no clear D gene. Germline V lookup: CDR1 SGHNT, CDR2 YYREEE (reference sequence). Trimming shortened V by 2 bases and J by 1 base, and 6 bases separated the two germline ends. The CDR3 runs to 13 residues. CDR3 bases: TGTGCCAGCAGCTTTCCGGGGAACACTGAAGCTTTCTTT. This translates into CASSFPGNTEAFF. Full variable domain (missing parts from reference TRBV5-4 and TRBJ1-1): ETGVTQSPTHLIKTRGQQVTLRCSSQSGHNTVSWYQQALGQGPQFIFQYYREEENGRGNFPPRFSGLQFPNYSSELNVNALELDDSALYLCASSFPGNTEAFFGQGTRLTVV.

The genes are TRBV6-6 and TRBJ1-2; D not certain. CDR1 and CDR2 from the germline V gene are MNHNY and SVGAGI (reference sequence). V lost 6 bases, J lost 7 bases, and 9 bases lay in between. This CDR3 contains 11 residues. CDR3 region: CASRQALGYTF. DNA for the CDR3: TGTGCCAGCAGGCAGGCGCTTGGCTACACCTTC.

This clonotype was picked up many times. This CDR3 is CASSLEASGVLQFF. CDR3 DNA sequence: TGTGCCAGCAGCTTAGAAGCTAGCGGGGTTCTCCAGTTCTTC. The chain recombines TRBV11-2 with TRBJ2-1, with TRBD2 identical over 9 bases. This CDR3 has 14 amino acids. Germline V CDR1 and CDR2: SGHAT, FQNNGV. Germline trimming cut 0 bases from V and 13 bases from J; bases unmatched to any gene: 7.

This clonotype was seen ten or more times. The chain uses TRBV21-1 and TRBJ2-7; the D call of TRBD1 is as the table states it, not checked on the DNA. TRBV21-1 is a pseudogene segment. The CDR3 is 16 residues long. The CDR3: CASSKDRQGASYEQYF. CDR3 coding DNA: TGTGCCAGCAGCAAAGACCGACAGGGGGCTTCCTACGAGCAGTACTTC.

The chain links TRBV3-1 to TRBJ2-1, with D maybe TRBD2 (5 bases). Trimming took 7 bases from V and 8 from J, leaving 27 bases between them. CDR1 and CDR2 from the germline V gene are LGHDT and YNNKEL (reference sequence). The CDR3 extends over 17 amino acids. The CDR3 sequence is CASTTQYWLPLEDEQFF. The DNA of the CDR3 is TGTGCCAGCACCACCCAGTACTGGCTACCCCTGGAGGATGAGCAGTTCTTC.

This clonotype appeared many times. This chain connects TRBV30 to TRBJ2-4, with D possibly being TRBD1 or TRBD2 (7 bases each). CDR1 and CDR2 (germline): GTSNPN, SVGIG (reference sequence). This CDR3 contains 16 residues. Trimming stripped 8 bases from V and 0 bases from J, with 20 bases between. The CDR3 nucleotides read TGTGCCCGAGGGGGAGGGGGCACAGAAGCCAAAAACATTCAGTACTTC. Translation gives CARGGGGTEAKNIQYF.

This clonotype was seen at least ten times. The chain is built from TRBV20-1 and TRBJ2-5; a weak D match, TRBD2 (6 bases). The germline gives CDR1 DFQATT, CDR2 SNEGSKA (reference sequence). The V end lost 3 bases, the J end lost 2 bases, and 19 bases lay between the germline ends. The CDR3 has 16 amino acids. The CDR3 DNA sequence: TGCAGTGCTAGCACCTCTTACGGAGGGGCGCAAGAGACCCAGTACTTC. Its protein product is CSASTSYGGAQETQYF.

This clonotype was seen ten or more times. This CDR3 reads CSAPRQGADTQYF. CDR3 in DNA: TGCAGTGCTCCCCGACAGGGGGCAGATACGCAGTATTTT. V usage is TRBV20-1 and J usage is TRBJ2-3; TRBD1 matches 9 bases. This CDR3 has 13 residues. Germline assignment: CDR1 DFQATT and CDR2 SNEGSKA (reference sequence). The V and J ends lost 5 bases and 4 bases, in that order; junction bases with no gene match: 4.

This clonotype was counted many times. This chain joins TRBV7-3 and TRBJ2-1; a weak D match, TRBD2 (6 bases). Germline V gene data show CDR1 as SGHTA and CDR2 as FQGTGA. V gave up 5 bases and J gave up 0 bases, with 14 bases separating them. CDR3 length: 16 amino acids. The CDR3 loop is CASSPYHGSSYNEQFF. The CDR3 DNA is TGTGCCAGCAGCCCCTACCACGGGAGCTCCTACAATGAGCAGTTCTTC. The entire variable domain, with the rest obtained from reference TRBV7-3 and TRBJ2-1, is as follows: GAGVSQTPSNKVTEKGKYVELRCDPISGHTALYWYRQSLGQGPEFLIYFQGTGAADDSGLPNDRFFAVRPEGSVSTLKIQRTERGDSAVYLCASSPYHGSSYNEQFFGPGTRLTVL.

This clonotype was seen many times. The chain carries TRBV7-2 and TRBJ1-5; TRBD1 agrees at 7 bases. Germline V gene lookup returns CDR1 SGHTA and CDR2 FQGNSA. The CDR3 extends over 16 amino acids. Unmatched junction bases numbered 7, after V lost 5 bases and J lost 0 bases. CDR3 sequence reads: CASSLGTVYSNQPQHF. The CDR3 nucleotides are TGTGCCAGCAGCCTAGGGACAGTTTATAGCAATCAGCCCCAGCATTTT.

In this sample, this clonotype turned up many times. The chain couples TRBV6-5 to TRBJ2-3; the match to TRBD1 covers 9 bases. J lost 6 bases, V lost 5 bases, and 12 bases had no gene match. Germline V gene sequence: CDR1 MNHEY, CDR2 SVGAGI. This CDR3 has 16 residues. The CDR3 DNA follows: TGTGCCAGCAGTCTGACATTGGGACAGGGTGAGGATACGCAGTATTTT. Translation: CASSLTLGQGEDTQYF.

The sample holds many counts of this clonotype. The V and J genes are TRBV24-1 and TRBJ1-5, with D maybe TRBD1 (5 bases). The germline CDR1 and CDR2 sequences are KGHDR and SFDVKD. Between the trimmed V and J ends, which lost 5 bases and 7 bases, there was a span of 8 bases. This CDR3 comprises 12 residues. CDR3 sequence reads: CATSGRDQPQHF. As DNA, the CDR3 is TGTGCCACCAGTGGTCGGGACCAGCCCCAGCATTTT.